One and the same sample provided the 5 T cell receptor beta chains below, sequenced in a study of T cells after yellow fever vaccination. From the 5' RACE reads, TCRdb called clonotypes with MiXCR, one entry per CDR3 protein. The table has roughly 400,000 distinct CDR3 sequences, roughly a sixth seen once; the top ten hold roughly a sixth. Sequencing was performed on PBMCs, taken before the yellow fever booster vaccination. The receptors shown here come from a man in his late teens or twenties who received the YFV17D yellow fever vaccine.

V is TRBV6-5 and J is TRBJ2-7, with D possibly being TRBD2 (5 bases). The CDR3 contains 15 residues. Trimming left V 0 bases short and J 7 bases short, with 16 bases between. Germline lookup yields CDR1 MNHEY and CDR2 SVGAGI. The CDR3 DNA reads TGTGCCAGCAGTTACTCAGGACTTGAATTTTATGAGCAGTACTTC. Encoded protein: CASSYSGLEFYEQYF.

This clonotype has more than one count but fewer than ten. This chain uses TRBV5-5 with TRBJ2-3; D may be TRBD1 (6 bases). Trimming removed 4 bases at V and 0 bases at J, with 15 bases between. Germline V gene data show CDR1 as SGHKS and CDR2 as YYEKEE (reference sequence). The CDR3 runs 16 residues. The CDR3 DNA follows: TGTGCCAGCAGCCCCCTCCGGGACATGAGCACAGATACGCAGTATTTT. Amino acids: CASSPLRDMSTDTQYF.

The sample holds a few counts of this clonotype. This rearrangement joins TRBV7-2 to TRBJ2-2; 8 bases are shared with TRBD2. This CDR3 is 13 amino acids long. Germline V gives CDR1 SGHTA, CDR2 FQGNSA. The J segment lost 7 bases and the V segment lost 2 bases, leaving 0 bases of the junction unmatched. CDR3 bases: TGTGCCAGCAGCTTAACTAGCGGCGGGGAGCTGTTTTTT. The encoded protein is CASSLTSGGELFF.

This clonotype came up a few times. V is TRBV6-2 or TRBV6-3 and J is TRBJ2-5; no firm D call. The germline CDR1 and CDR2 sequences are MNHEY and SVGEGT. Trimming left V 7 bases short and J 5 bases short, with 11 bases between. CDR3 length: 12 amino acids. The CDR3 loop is CASTLRPETQYF. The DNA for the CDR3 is TGTGCCAGCACCCTCCGTCCGGAGACCCAGTACTTC.

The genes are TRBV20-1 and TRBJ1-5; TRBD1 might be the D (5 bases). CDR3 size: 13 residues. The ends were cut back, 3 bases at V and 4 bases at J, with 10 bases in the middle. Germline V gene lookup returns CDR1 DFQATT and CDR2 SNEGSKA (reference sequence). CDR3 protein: CSASVTGNQPQHF. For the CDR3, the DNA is TGCAGTGCTAGCGTAACAGGTAATCAGCCCCAGCATTTT.